This is a list of T cell receptor beta chains from one sample in a study of read filtering for tumor transcriptome and immune sequencing. TCRdb independently ran MiXCR on the reads; one entry per CDR3 protein. The data contain some 140,000 distinct CDR3 sequences, less than 15% of them seen just once; the ten biggest clones take up 7.5% to 9.5%. Material for sequencing was a population of CD138-negative cells sorted from bone marrow. The receptor set was obtained from a donor aged 40 or over with multiple myeloma. The CDR3 runs from the conserved cysteine through the conserved F or W. The D gene is left open where the match is weak. Clone size, where shown, is once, few, many, or a class for clones that have expanded.

D gene: TRBD2
J gene: TRBJ2-3
clone size: many
V gene: TRBV20-1
CDR3 DNA: TGCAGTGCGACGCTAGCGGGAGTCACAGATACGCAGTATTTT
CDR3 protein: CSATLAGVTDTQYF

D gene: TRBD2
J gene: TRBJ2-2
clone size: few
V gene: TRBV7-8
CDR3 DNA: TGTGCCAGCAGCCCGGGGACTAGCGTGTACACCGGGGAGCTGTTTTTT
CDR3 protein: CASSPGTSVYTGELFF

D gene: -
J gene: TRBJ2-6
clone size: many
V gene: TRBV12-3/TRBV12-4
CDR3 DNA: TGTGCCACCAATCGTGGCTCTGGGGCCAACGTCCTGACTTTC
CDR3 protein: CATNRGSGANVLTF

D gene: TRBD2
J gene: TRBJ2-1
clone size: many
V gene: TRBV5-6
CDR3 DNA: TGTGCCAGCAGCCCGAGGACTAGCGGGAGATCCTACAATGAGCAGTTCTTC
CDR3 protein: CASSPRTSGRSYNEQFF

D gene: TRBD1
J gene: TRBJ2-1
clone size: many
V gene: TRBV5-1
CDR3 DNA: TGCGCCAGCAGCCCCCGGGACAGGGGCAATGAGCAGTTCTTC
CDR3 protein: CASSPRDRGNEQFF

D gene: -
J gene: TRBJ2-7
clone size: many
V gene: TRBV5-1
CDR3 DNA: TGCGCCAGCAGCCCGGCGGCAGTTGACGCTTACGAGCAGTACTTC
CDR3 protein: CASSPAAVDAYEQYF

D gene: TRBD1
J gene: TRBJ2-2
clone size: many
V gene: TRBV19
CDR3 DNA: TGTGCCAGTAAGAGAGGGACAGGGGGCACCGGGGAGCTGTTTTTT
CDR3 protein: CASKRGTGGTGELFF

D gene: -
J gene: TRBJ2-2
clone size: -
V gene: TRBV14
CDR3 DNA: TGTGCCAGCAGCCAGATAGCAGTCGCGAACACCGGGGAGCTGTTTTTT
CDR3 protein: CASSQIAVANTGELFF

D gene: -
J gene: TRBJ1-5
clone size: many
V gene: TRBV6-1
CDR3 DNA: TGTGCCAGCAGTGATGGCCTCTTCCAGCCCCAGCATTTT
CDR3 protein: CASSDGLFQPQHF

D gene: -
J gene: TRBJ1-1
clone size: many
V gene: TRBV30
CDR3 DNA: TGTGCCTGGATGAGGGGCATGAACACTGAAGCTTTCTTT
CDR3 protein: CAWMRGMNTEAFF

D gene: -
J gene: TRBJ2-7
clone size: -
V gene: TRBV7-9
CDR3 DNA: TGTGCCAGCAGCTTGGGAATCCCCTACGAGCAGTACTTC
CDR3 protein: CASSLGIPYEQYF

D gene: -
J gene: TRBJ1-2
clone size: -
V gene: TRBV4-2
CDR3 DNA: TGTGCCAGCAGCCAAGTCTCTAGCGGGGGCGACTATGGCTACACCTTC
CDR3 protein: CASSQVSSGGDYGYTF

D gene: -
J gene: TRBJ2-5
clone size: -
V gene: TRBV10-3
CDR3 DNA: TGTGCCATCAGTGAGCCGAATAGGGGGGCTGGGGAGACCCAGTACTTC
CDR3 protein: CAISEPNRGAGETQYF

D gene: -
J gene: TRBJ1-5
clone size: many
V gene: TRBV9
CDR3 DNA: TGTGCCAGCAGCGGCCAATCCGGTCAGCCCCAGCATTTT
CDR3 protein: CASSGQSGQPQHF

D gene: TRBD1
J gene: TRBJ2-1
clone size: many
V gene: TRBV5-1
CDR3 DNA: TGCGCCAGCAGGCCCGGGACAGGGGGCTACAATGAGCAGTTCTTC
CDR3 protein: CASRPGTGGYNEQFF